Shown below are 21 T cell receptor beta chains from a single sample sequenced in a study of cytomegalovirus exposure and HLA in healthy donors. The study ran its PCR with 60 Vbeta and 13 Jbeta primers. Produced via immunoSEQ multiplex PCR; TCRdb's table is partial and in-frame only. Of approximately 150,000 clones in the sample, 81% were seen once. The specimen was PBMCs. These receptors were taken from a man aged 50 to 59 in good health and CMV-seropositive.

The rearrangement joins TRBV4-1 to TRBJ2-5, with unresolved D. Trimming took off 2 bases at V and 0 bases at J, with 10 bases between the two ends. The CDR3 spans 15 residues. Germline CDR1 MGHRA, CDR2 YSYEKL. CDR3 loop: CASSQRQANQETQYF. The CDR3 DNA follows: TGCGCCAGCAGCCAAAGGCAGGCTAACCAAGAGACCCAGTACTTC.

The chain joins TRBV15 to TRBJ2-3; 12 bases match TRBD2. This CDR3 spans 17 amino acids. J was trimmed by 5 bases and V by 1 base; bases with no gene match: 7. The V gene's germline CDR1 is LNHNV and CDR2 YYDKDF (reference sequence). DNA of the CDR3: TGTGCCACCAGCAGAGGACTAGCGGGGGCACTCATAGATACGCAGTATTTT. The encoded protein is CATSRGLAGALIDTQYF.

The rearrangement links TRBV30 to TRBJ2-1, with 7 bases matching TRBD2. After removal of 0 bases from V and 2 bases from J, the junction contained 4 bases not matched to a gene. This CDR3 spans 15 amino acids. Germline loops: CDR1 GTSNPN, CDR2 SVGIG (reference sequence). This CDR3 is CAWSVTGGPYNEQFF. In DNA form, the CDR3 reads TGTGCCTGGAGTGTAACGGGAGGCCCCTACAATGAGCAGTTCTTC.

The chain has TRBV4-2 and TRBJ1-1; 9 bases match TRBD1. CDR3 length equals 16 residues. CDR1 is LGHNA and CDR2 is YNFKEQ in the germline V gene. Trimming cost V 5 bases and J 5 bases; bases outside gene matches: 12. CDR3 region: CASSDRDRESGTEAFF. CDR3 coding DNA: TGTGCCAGCAGCGACCGGGACAGGGAGTCTGGGACTGAAGCTTTCTTT.

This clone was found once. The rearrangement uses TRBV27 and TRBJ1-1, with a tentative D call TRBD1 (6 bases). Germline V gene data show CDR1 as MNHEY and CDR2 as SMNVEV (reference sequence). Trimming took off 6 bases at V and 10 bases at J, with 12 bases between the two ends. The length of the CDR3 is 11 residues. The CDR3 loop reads CASSTTGSAFF. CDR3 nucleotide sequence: TGTGCCAGCAGCACAACAGGGTCAGCTTTCTTT.

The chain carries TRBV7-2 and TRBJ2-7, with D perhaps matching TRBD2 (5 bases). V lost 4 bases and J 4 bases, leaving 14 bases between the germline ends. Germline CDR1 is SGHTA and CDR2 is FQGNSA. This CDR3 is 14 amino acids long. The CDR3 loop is CASSSASGGYEQYF. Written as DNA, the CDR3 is TGTGCCAGCAGCTCGGCGAGCGGCGGGTACGAGCAGTACTTC.

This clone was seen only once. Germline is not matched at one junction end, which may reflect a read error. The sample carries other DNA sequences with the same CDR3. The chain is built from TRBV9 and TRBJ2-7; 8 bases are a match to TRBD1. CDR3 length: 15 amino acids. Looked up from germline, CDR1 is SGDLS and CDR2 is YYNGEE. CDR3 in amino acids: CASSVGQGASYEQYF. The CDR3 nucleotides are TGTGCCAGCAGTGTAGGACAGGGTGCCTCCTACGAGCAGTACTTC.

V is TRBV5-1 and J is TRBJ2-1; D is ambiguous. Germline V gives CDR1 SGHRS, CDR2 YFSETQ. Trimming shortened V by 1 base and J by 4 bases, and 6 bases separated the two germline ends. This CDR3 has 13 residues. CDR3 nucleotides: TGCGCCAGCAGCTTGATTCCGTACAATGAGCAGTTCTTC. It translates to CASSLIPYNEQFF.

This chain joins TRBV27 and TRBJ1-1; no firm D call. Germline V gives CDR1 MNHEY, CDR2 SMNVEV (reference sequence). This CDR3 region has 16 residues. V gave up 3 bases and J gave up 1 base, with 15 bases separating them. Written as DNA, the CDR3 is TGTGCCAGCAGTTTCTTGCGGGCGAAAGGGAACACTGAAGCTTTCTTT. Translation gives CASSFLRAKGNTEAFF.

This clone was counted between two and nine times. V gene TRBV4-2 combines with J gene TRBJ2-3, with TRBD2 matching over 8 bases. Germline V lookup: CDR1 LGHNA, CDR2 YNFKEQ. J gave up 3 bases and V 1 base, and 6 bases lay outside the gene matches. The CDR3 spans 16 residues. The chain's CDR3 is CASSQGSGGRTDTQYF. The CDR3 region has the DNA TGTGCCAGCAGCCAAGGATCGGGAGGGCGGACAGATACGCAGTATTTT.

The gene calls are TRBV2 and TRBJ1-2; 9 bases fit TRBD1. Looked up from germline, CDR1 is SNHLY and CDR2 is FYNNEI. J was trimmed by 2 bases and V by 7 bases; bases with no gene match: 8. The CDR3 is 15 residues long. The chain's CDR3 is CASTLAGTGNYGYTF. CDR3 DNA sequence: TGTGCCAGCACCCTAGCCGGGACAGGGAACTATGGCTACACCTTC.

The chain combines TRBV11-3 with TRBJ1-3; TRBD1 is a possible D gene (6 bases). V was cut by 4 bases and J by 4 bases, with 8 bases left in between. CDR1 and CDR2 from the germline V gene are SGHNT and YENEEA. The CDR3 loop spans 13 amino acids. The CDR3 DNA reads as TGTGCCAGCAGCTCCGGACAGGGAAACACCATATATTTT. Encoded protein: CASSSGQGNTIYF.

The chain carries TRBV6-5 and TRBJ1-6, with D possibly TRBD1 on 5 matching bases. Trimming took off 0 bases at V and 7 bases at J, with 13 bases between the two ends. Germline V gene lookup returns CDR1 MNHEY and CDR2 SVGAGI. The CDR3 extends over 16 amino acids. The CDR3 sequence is CASSYSNQGPNSPLHF. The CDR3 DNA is TGTGCCAGCAGTTACTCGAACCAGGGCCCAAATTCACCCCTCCACTTT.

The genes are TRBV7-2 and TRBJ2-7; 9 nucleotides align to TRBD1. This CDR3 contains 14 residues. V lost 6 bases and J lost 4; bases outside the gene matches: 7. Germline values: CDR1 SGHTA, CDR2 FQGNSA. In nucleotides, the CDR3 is TGTGCCAGCAGACCCCGGGACAGGGTTTACGAGCAGTACTTC. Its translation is CASRPRDRVYEQYF.

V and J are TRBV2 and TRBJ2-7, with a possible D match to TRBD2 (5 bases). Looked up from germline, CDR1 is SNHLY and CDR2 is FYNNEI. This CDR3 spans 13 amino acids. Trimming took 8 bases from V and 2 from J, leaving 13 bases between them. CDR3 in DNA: TGTGCCAGCGTGGGAGAGGCGGCCTACGAGCAGTACTTC. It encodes CASVGEAAYEQYF.

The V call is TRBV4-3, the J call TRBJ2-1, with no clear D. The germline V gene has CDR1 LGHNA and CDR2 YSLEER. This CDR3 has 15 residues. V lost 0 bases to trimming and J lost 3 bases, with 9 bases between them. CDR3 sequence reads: CASSQDVLVYNEQFF. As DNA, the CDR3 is TGCGCCAGCAGCCAAGATGTGCTAGTCTACAATGAGCAGTTCTTC.

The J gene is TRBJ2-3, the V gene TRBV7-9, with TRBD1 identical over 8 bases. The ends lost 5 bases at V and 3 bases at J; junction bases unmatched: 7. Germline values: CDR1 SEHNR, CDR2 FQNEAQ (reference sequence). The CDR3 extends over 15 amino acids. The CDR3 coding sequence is TGTGCCAGCAGCCCCGGACAGGGTGGGACAGATACGCAGTATTTT. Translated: CASSPGQGGTDTQYF.

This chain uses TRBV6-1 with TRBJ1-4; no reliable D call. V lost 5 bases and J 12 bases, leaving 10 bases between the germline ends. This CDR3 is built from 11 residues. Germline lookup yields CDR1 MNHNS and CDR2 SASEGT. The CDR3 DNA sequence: TGTGCCAGCAGTTACCGGGAGGAACTGTTTTTT. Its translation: CASSYREELFF.

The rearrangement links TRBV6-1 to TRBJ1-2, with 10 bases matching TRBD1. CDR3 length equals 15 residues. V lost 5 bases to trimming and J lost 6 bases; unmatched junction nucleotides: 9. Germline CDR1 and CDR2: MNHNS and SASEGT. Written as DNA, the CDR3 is TGTGCCAGCAGTTCGCCGGGACAGGGGAGTAATGGCTACACCTTC. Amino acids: CASSSPGQGSNGYTF.

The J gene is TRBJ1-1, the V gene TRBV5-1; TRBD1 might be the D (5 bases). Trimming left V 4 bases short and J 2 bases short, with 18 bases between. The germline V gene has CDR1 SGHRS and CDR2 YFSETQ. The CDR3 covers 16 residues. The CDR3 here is CASSLWGVGVNTEAFF. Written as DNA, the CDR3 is TGCGCCAGCAGCCTCTGGGGGGTGGGGGTTAACACTGAAGCTTTCTTT.

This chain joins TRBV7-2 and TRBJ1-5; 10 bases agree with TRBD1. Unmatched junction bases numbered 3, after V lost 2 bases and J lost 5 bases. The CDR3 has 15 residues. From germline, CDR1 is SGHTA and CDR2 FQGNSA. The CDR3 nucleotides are TGTGCCAGCAGCTTAATCGGGACAGGGGATCAGCCCCAGCATTTT. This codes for CASSLIGTGDQPQHF.